This T cell receptor beta chain was found in a study of T cell responses to AZD1222 COVID-19 vaccine. Assay: immunoSEQ multiplex PCR; the TCRdb copy retains only in-frame clones and omits some. The data show approximately 140,000 clones, around 94% seen once. Trimming removed 1 base from V and 2 bases from J, with 12 bases in between. CDR1 SGHDN and CDR2 FVKESK come from the germline V gene. CDR3 length: 16 residues. The source material was peripheral blood, sampled on day 0 of AZD1222 vaccination. The chain has TRBV14 and TRBJ2-1; D may be TRBD1 (5 bases). This sequence originates from an adult in good health. The CDR3 DNA sequence: TGTGCCAGCAGCCAAGCACAGGCGACCCCCTACAATGAGCAGTTCTTC. Its protein is CASSQAQATPYNEQFF.